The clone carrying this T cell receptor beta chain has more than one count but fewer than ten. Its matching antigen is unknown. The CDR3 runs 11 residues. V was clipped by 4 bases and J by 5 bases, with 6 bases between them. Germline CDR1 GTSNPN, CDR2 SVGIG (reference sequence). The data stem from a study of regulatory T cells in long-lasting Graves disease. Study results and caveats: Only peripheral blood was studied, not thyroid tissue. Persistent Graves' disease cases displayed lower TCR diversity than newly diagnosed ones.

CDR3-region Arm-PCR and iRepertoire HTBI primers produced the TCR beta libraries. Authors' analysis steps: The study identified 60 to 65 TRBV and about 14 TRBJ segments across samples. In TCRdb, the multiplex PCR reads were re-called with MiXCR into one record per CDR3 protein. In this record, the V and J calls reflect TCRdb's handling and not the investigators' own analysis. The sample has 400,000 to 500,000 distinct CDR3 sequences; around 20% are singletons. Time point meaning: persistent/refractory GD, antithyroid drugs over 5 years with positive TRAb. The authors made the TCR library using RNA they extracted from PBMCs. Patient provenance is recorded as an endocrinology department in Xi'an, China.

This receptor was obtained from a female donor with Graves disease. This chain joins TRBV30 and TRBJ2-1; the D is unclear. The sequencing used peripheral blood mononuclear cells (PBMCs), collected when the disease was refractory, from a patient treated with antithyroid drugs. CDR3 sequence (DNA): TGTGCCTGGACGGAAAACAATGAGCAGTTCTTC. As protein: CAWTENNEQFF. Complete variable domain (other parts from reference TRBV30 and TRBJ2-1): SQTIHQWPATLVQPVGSPLSLECTVEGTSNPNLYWYRQAAGRGLQLLFYSVGIGQISSEVPQNLSASRPQDRQFILSSKKLLLSDSGFYLCAWTENNEQFFGPGTRLTVL.